The present TCR beta chain was sequenced within a study of shared clonotypes between healthy human individuals. The study's findings and limits: An expected dependence of interdonor clonotype sharing on sequencing depth was noted. Between a few donors, naive CD4 clonotypes were shared at a level of approximately 5%.

Splitting the CD4+ cells yielded a CD45RA+ naive subset and a CD45RA-negative memory subset. Running of the assay took place at deep level. Measured with immunoSEQ multiplex PCR; TCRdb has only the in-frame clones, and not every one. The sample has some 2.1 million clones; 95% are singletons. On this clone: Antigen: not known. In the same sample, other DNA sequences code for this CDR3.

The CDR3 has 14 amino acids. V was pared by 2 bases and J by 2 bases, with 2 bases of the junction left unmatched. In germline, CDR1 is SGDLS, CDR2 YYNGEE. Material for sequencing was naive CD4+ T cells sorted from blood. Stated subset: CD45RA+ positively selected. The receptor comes from a man aged 18 to 35 in good health. The chain combines TRBV9 with TRBJ2-7; 9 bases line up with TRBD1. This CDR3 reads CASSVGQGTYEQYF. The CDR3 DNA follows: TGTGCCAGCAGCGTGGGACAGGGAACCTACGAGCAGTACTTC.